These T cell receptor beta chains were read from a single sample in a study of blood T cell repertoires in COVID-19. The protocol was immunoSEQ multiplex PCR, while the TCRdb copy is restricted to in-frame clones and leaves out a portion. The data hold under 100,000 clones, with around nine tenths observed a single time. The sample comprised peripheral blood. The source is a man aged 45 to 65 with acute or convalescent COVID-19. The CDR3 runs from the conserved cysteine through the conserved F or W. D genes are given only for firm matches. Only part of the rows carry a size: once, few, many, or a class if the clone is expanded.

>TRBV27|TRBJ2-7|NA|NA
CASSPGSSVYEQYF
TGTGCCAGCAGTCCAGGGTCTAGCGTATACGAGCAGTACTTC
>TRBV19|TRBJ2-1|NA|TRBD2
CARAGTSGYNEQFF
TGTGCCAGAGCCGGGACTAGCGGGTACAATGAGCAGTTCTTC
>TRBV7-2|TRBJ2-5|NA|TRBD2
CASSFGTSGSYVETQYF
TGTGCCAGCAGCTTTGGGACTAGCGGGAGCTACGTGGAGACCCAGTACTTC
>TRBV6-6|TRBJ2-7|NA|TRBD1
CASSQTSGTGGGEQYF
TGTGCCAGCAGTCAAACGAGCGGGACAGGGGGTGGGGAGCAGTACTTC
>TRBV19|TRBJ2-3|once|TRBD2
CASSILAGGLTDTQYF
TGTGCCAGTAGTATATTAGCGGGAGGCCTCACAGATACGCAGTATTTT
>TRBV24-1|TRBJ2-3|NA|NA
CATSRPGGRADTQYF
TGTGCCACCAGTCGGCCTGGAGGTAGGGCAGATACGCAGTATTTT
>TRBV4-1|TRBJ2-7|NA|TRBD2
CASSQGLANEQYF
TGCGCCAGCAGCCAGGGACTAGCAAACGAGCAGTACTTC
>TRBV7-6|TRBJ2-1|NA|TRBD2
CASSPRTSGDHNEQFF
TGTGCCAGCAGCCCCCGGACTAGCGGGGACCACAATGAGCAGTTCTTC
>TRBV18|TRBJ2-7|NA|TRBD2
CASSLREGYEQYF
TGTGCCAGCTCACTCCGGGAGGGCTACGAGCAGTACTTC
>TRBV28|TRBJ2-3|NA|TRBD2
CASRSGAHTDTQYF
TGTGCCAGCAGGAGCGGGGCGCACACAGATACGCAGTATTTT
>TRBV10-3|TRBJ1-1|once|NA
CAISERGWTEAFF
TGTGCCATCAGTGAGCGGGGATGGACTGAAGCTTTCTTT
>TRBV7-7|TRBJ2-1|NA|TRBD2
CASSFGTSGYNEQFF
TGTGCCAGCAGCTTCGGGACTAGCGGTTACAATGAGCAGTTCTTC
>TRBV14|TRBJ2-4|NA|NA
CASSQDWGDIQYF
TGTGCCAGCAGCCAAGATTGGGGGGACATTCAGTACTTC
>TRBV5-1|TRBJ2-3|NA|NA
CARTAGTTDTQYF
TGCGCCAGGACAGCCGGGACAACAGATACGCAGTATTTT
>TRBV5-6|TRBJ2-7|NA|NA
CASVEAGRQYF
TGTGCCAGCGTAGAGGCGGGCCGTCAGTACTTC
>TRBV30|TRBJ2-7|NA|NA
CAWTGPSYEQYF
TGTGCCTGGACAGGGCCCTCCTACGAGCAGTACTTC
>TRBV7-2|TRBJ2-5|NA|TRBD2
CASISLAGARKTQYF
TGTGCCAGCATCAGTCTAGCGGGAGCACGGAAGACCCAGTACTTC
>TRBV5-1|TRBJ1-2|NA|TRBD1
CASSFGQDYGYTF
TGCGCCAGCAGCTTCGGACAGGACTATGGCTACACCTTC
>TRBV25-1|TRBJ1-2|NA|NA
CASRGQLYGYTF
TGTGCCAGCAGGGGACAACTATACGGCTACACCTTC
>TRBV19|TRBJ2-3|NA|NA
CASSPRPLVYTDTQYF
TGTGCCAGTAGTCCTCGGCCACTAGTTTACACAGATACGCAGTATTTT
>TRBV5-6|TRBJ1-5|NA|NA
CASSLRDNQPQHF
TGTGCCAGCAGCCTTCGGGACAATCAGCCCCAGCATTTT
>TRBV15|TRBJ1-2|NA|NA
CATSIREHYGYTF
TGTGCCACCAGCATCCGCGAGCACTATGGCTACACCTTC
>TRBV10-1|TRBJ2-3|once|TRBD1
CASSRDSTDTQYF
TGCGCCAGCAGTAGGGACAGTACAGATACGCAGTATTTT
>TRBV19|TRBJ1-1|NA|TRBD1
CASSILISTGGTEAFF
TGTGCCAGTAGTATCCTCATTTCGACAGGGGGCACTGAAGCTTTCTTT
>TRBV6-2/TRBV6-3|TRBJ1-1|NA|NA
CASSYFGQGNTEAFF
TGTGCCAGCAGTTACTTTGGTCAGGGGAACACTGAAGCTTTCTTT
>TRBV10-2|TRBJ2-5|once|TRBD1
CASSRLTGVGETQYF
TGCGCCAGCAGTAGACTGACAGGGGTGGGGGAGACCCAGTACTTC
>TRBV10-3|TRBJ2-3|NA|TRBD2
CAISDLTSETDTQYF
TGTGCCATCAGTGATCTGACTAGCGAGACAGATACGCAGTATTTT
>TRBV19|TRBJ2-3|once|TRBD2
CASRLLAGAVTDTQYF
TGTGCCAGTAGGTTACTAGCGGGAGCAGTCACAGATACGCAGTATTTT
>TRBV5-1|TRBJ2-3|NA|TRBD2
CASSAGGTTDTQYF
TGCGCCAGCAGCGCGGGAGGGACCACAGATACGCAGTATTTT
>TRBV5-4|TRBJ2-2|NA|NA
CASSLIAKSGELFF
TGTGCCAGCAGCCTCATCGCGAAATCCGGGGAGCTGTTTTTT
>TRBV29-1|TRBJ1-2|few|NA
CSVGSVRGGGGYGYTF
TGCAGCGTTGGATCCGTTCGGGGGGGCGGGGGCTATGGCTACACCTTC